This T cell receptor (beta chain) was identified during a study of identical twins. Template switching, a step in the protocol, added a universal primer site, and cDNA carried unique molecular identifiers. MiXCR, applied by TCRdb to the 5' RACE reads, yields one record per CDR3 protein. Here the sample spans 1.5 million or so distinct CDR3 sequences, 25% to 35% being singletons. This CDR3 is built from 15 residues. Trimming at V came to 5 bases and at J to 5 bases, leaving 12 bases not matched to a gene. Germline CDR1 is DFQATT and CDR2 is SNEGSKA (reference sequence). Notes on this clonotype: Its specificity is unknown.

General observations from the study: Monozygotic twins shared more out-of-frame TCR alpha than recombination models predicted.

Only healthy Caucasians were enrolled as donors. The genes are TRBV20-1 and TRBJ1-2, with 9 bases that match TRBD1. What was sequenced was cord blood. The source of this sequence is a newborn girl in good health. The CDR3 sequence is CSAPGTGRGTYGYTF. The CDR3 DNA reads TGCAGTGCTCCCGGGACAGGGAGGGGGACTTATGGCTACACCTTC.